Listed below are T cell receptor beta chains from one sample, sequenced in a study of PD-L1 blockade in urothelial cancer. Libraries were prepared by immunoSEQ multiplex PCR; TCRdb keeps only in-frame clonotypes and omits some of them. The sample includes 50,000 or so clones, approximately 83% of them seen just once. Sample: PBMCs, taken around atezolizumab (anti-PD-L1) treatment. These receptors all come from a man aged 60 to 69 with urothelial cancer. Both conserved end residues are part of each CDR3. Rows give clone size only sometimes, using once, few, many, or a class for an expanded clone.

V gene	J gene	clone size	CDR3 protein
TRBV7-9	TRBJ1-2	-	CASSLRGADYGYTF
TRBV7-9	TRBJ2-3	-	CASSPDRGFTDTQYF
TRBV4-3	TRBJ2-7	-	CASSQGTGAWEQYF
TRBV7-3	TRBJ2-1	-	CASSLRLAGGSDEQFF
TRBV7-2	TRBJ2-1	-	CASSSAGRRAYEQFF
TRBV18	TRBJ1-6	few	CASSPSYNSPLHF
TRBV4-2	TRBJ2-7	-	CASSQSLEEGYEQYF
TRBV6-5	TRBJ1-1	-	CASSPLTGADTEAFF
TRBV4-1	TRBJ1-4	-	CASSFRTGGTTNEKLFF
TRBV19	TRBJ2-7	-	CASSPSTPGQIFYEQYF
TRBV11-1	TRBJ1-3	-	CASSLVAPSGNTIYF
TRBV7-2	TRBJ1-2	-	CASSLDGTGGFYGYTF
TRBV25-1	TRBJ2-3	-	CASSELTGSTDTQYF
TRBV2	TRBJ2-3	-	CASSEGGSDTQYF
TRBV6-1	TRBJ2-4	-	CASLGGLAKNIQYF
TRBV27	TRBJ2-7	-	CASSFWTGVGYEQYF
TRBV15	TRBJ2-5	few	CATSSSRGRETQYF
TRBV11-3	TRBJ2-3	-	CASSLTRSTDTQYF
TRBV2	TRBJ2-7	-	CASTREGRVDEQYF
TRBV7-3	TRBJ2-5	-	CASSLPNRGRETQYF